These 6 T cell receptor beta chains originate from one sample sequenced in a study of T cells in Graves' hyperthyroidism and ophthalmopathy (dated by TCRdb to the late 2010s). The library was built by means of multiplex PCR. Sequencing was carried out with an Illumina HiSeq 2000. The TCR beta CDR3 regions were amplified from RNA transcripts. For the first round of RT-PCR on the TCR CDR3, the HTBI primer set was used together with the Qiagen OneStep RT-PCR kit. The public sequencing data were trimmed at Q25 with fastp and processed into clonotypes with MiXCR by TCRdb, which kept only in-frame beta chains. Identical CDR3 protein sequences are pooled into one entry, listed with their most common genes and DNA. A total of hundreds of thousands of distinct CDR3 sequences appear in this sample, around 13% of them only once. Together, the top ten hold 9.2% of the sample. Material for sequencing was blood. The receptors come from a woman aged 18-30 years with Graves' hyperthyroidism.

This clonotype came up many times. The genes are TRBV27 and TRBJ2-1; 7 bases line up with TRBD2. Germline CDR1 MNHEY, CDR2 SMNVEV (reference sequence). Trimming at V came to 6 bases and at J to 14 bases, leaving 10 bases not matched to a gene. The CDR3 runs to 12 residues. The CDR3 bases are TGTGCCAGCAGCGGTAGCGGGCCGATGGAGTTCTTC. Translation: CASSGSGPMEFF.

Remarks on this clonotype: This may come from a read error, since a much larger clone is one base off. The chain recombines TRBV12-3 or TRBV12-4 with TRBJ1-2; D gene uncertain. The CDR3 loop spans 13 amino acids. DNA of the CDR3: TGTGCCAGCAGATTGGGAGGTTTCTATGGCTACATCTTC. Translation: CASRLGGFYGYIF.

The chain carries TRBV4-2 and TRBJ1-1, with unresolved D. V was trimmed by 3 bases and J by 1 base, leaving 24 bases between them. The CDR3 extends over 19 amino acids. Per the germline V gene, CDR1 is LGHNA and CDR2 is YNFKEQ. CDR3 DNA: TGTGCCAGCAGCCAGTTTTGGACGGATCCGACGTCCAAGAACACTGAAGCTTTCTTT. Translating gives CASSQFWTDPTSKNTEAFF.

This clonotype has ten or more counts. The chain is built from TRBV7-2 and TRBJ2-3, with 13 bases identical to TRBD2. This CDR3 has 17 residues. With 5 bases clipped from V and 5 bases from J, the junction kept 10 bases outside the gene matches. Germline CDR1 SGHTA, CDR2 FQGNSA. The CDR3 spells CASSPSLAGGPGDTQYF. The CDR3 DNA is TGTGCCAGCAGCCCGTCACTAGCGGGAGGGCCTGGAGATACGCAGTATTTT.

In this sample, this clonotype turned up many times. The V and J genes are TRBV10-3 and TRBJ2-7, with D possibly TRBD1 on 5 matching bases. The CDR3 spans 14 residues. V was shortened by 0 bases and J by 4 bases, with 10 bases between the two germline ends. Per germline, CDR1 ENHRY and CDR2 SYGVKD. CDR3 protein: CAISESRGGYEQYF. CDR3 DNA sequence: TGTGCCATCAGTGAGTCAAGGGGTGGATACGAGCAGTACTTC.

In this sample, this clonotype turned up a few times. The J gene is TRBJ1-1, the V gene TRBV19, with TRBD1 matching 7 bases. The germline CDR1 and CDR2 sequences are LNHDA and SQIVND (reference sequence). Trimming took 5 bases from V and 0 from J; bases not matched to a gene: 6. CDR3 size: 15 residues. This CDR3 reads CASSYTGALNTEAFF. DNA for the CDR3: TGTGCCAGTAGTTATACAGGGGCTTTGAACACTGAAGCTTTCTTT.